These 24 T cell receptor beta chains share one sample of origin, sequenced in a study of cytomegalovirus exposure and HLA in healthy donors. The PCR had 60 Vbeta and 13 Jbeta primers. Only in-frame clones appear in the TCRdb table, and some are missing; sequencing was by immunoSEQ multiplex PCR. With under 150,000 clones in the sample, the ten largest clones hold approximately 2.5%. Specimen: PBMCs. The receptors shown here come from a man in his forties or fifties in good health and CMV-seronegative.

V is TRBV15 and J is TRBJ2-6; possibly TRBD1 for D (5 bases). V lost 5 bases to trimming and J lost 5 bases, with 10 bases between them. The CDR3 has 14 amino acids. Germline values: CDR1 LNHNV, CDR2 YYDKDF (reference sequence). In nucleotides, the CDR3 is TGTGCCACCAGCCCAGGGTTCAGGGCCAACGTCCTGACTTTC. Translation: CATSPGFRANVLTF.

This chain uses TRBV11-1 with TRBJ2-1; 15 nucleotides agree with TRBD2. The junction had 9 bases not matched to a gene; V was cut back by 5 bases and J by 7 bases. CDR3 length: 17 residues. Germline V lookup: CDR1 SGHAT, CDR2 FQDESV (reference sequence). CDR3 sequence reads: CASSMRTSGGAGNEQFF. The CDR3 DNA sequence: TGTGCCAGCAGCATGCGGACTAGCGGGGGGGCGGGGAATGAGCAGTTCTTC.

The genes are TRBV6-4 and TRBJ2-1; tentatively, D is TRBD1 (6 bases). This CDR3 contains 15 residues. Trimming stripped 6 bases from V and 7 bases from J, with 19 bases between. Germline CDR1 MRHNA, CDR2 SNTAGT. In nucleotides, the CDR3 is TGTGCCAGCAGCCAGTTACCCGACAGGAGGAATGAGCAGTTCTTC. Residues: CASSQLPDRRNEQFF.

The V call is TRBV6-5, the J call TRBJ1-5, with 9 bases lining up with TRBD1. CDR3 length: 15 amino acids. J lost 4 bases, V lost 6 bases, and 7 bases had no gene match. CDR1 and CDR2 (germline): MNHEY, SVGAGI. CDR3 residues: CASSRHGQGNQPQHF. CDR3 nucleotide sequence: TGTGCCAGCAGCCGACACGGACAGGGGAATCAGCCCCAGCATTTT.

The chain has TRBV4-3 and TRBJ1-3; D is uncertain. V lost 0 bases, J lost 0 bases, and 6 bases lay in between. The CDR3 sequence is 15 residues long. Per the germline V gene, CDR1 is LGHNA and CDR2 is YSLEER. As DNA, the CDR3 is TGCGCCAGCAGCCAAGATCCGGGCTCTGGAAACACCATATATTTT. Translation: CASSQDPGSGNTIYF.

The gene calls are TRBV4-2 and TRBJ2-2; tentatively, D is TRBD1 (6 bases). The V end was cut by 0 bases, the J end by 0 bases, with 11 bases between. Germline lookup yields CDR1 LGHNA and CDR2 YNFKEQ. This CDR3 contains 17 residues. The CDR3 protein is CASSQDSGAANTGELFF. The CDR3 DNA follows: TGTGCCAGCAGCCAAGATTCAGGGGCCGCGAACACCGGGGAGCTGTTTTTT.

The V and J genes are TRBV5-5 and TRBJ1-1; D is undetermined. V lost 2 bases to trimming and J lost 0 bases, with 14 bases between them. This CDR3 has 16 residues. Germline CDR1 is SGHKS and CDR2 is YYEKEE (reference sequence). The CDR3 protein is CASSLSELTMNTEAFF. For the CDR3, the DNA is TGTGCCAGCAGCTTAAGTGAACTGACTATGAACACTGAAGCTTTCTTT.

This chain connects TRBV6-1 to TRBJ1-2; D possibly corresponds to TRBD1 (5 bases). The CDR3 extends over 13 amino acids. Germline V CDR1 and CDR2: MNHNS, SASEGT. Trimming shortened V by 7 bases and J by 4 bases, and 13 bases separated the two germline ends. The CDR3 nucleotides read TGTGCCAGCACCGCAGGGTCCCCCTATGGCTACACCTTC. Encoded protein: CASTAGSPYGYTF.

The genes are TRBV27 and TRBJ2-7, with D tentatively TRBD2 (6 bases). The ends were cut back, 3 bases at V and 2 bases at J, with 11 bases in the middle. This CDR3 has 14 residues. In germline, CDR1 is MNHEY, CDR2 SMNVEV (reference sequence). CDR3 protein: CASSFAGGTYEQYF. DNA for the CDR3: TGTGCCAGCAGTTTTGCAGGAGGGACCTACGAGCAGTACTTC.

The chain employs TRBV28 and TRBJ1-2, with D possibly being TRBD1 (6 bases). Trimming left V 5 bases short and J 7 bases short, with 11 bases between. The length of the CDR3 is 12 residues. Germline CDR1 reads MDHEN; CDR2 reads SYDVKM. The CDR3 loop reads CASSINRVGYTF. Here the CDR3 DNA reads TGTGCCAGCAGTATAAACAGGGTTGGCTACACCTTC.

This chain joins TRBV6-1 and TRBJ1-4, with D tentatively TRBD1 (5 bases). The CDR3 extends over 13 amino acids. Germline V gives CDR1 MNHNS, CDR2 SASEGT. Trimming cost V 8 bases and J 5 bases, with 12 bases left between them. Here the CDR3 reads CASGPGRNEKLFF. The DNA of the CDR3 is TGTGCCAGCGGACCAGGGCGAAATGAAAAACTGTTTTTT.

The chain combines TRBV7-6 with TRBJ1-3, with D unclear. CDR1 is SGHVS and CDR2 is FNYEAQ in the germline V gene. This CDR3 has 15 amino acids. Trimming cost V 4 bases and J 0 bases, with 10 bases left between them. This chain's CDR3 is CASSSPYSSGNTIYF. As DNA, the CDR3 is TGTGCCAGCAGCTCGCCTTACAGCTCTGGAAACACCATATATTTT.

CDR3 nucleotides: TGCGCCAGCAGCTTGGGACACTCCTACGAGCAGTACTTC. It specifies CASSLGHSYEQYF. This rearrangement joins TRBV5-1 to TRBJ2-7; D is undetermined. Germline CDR1 and CDR2: SGHRS and YFSETQ. The CDR3 covers 13 residues. Trimming left V 0 bases short and J 0 bases short, with 4 bases between.

This chain connects TRBV11-3 to TRBJ2-4; 12 bases line up with TRBD1. V lost 4 bases to trimming and J lost 6 bases; unmatched junction nucleotides: 10. Germline V gene sequence: CDR1 SGHNT, CDR2 YENEEA. This CDR3 spans 17 amino acids. The chain's CDR3 is CASSSGMGQGAGNIQYF. The CDR3 coding sequence is TGTGCCAGCAGCTCAGGAATGGGACAGGGGGCAGGAAACATTCAGTACTTC.

The chain employs TRBV7-2 and TRBJ2-7; the D gene is possibly TRBD1 (5 bases). Looked up from germline, CDR1 is SGHTA and CDR2 is FQGNSA. The CDR3 totals 13 residues. V shed 3 bases and J shed 6 bases, with 12 bases lying between them. The CDR3 DNA reads as TGTGCCAGCAGCTTTAGGCAGGGTGGCGAGCAGTACTTC. The encoded protein is CASSFRQGGEQYF. The full variable domain, its missing parts supplied by reference TRBV7-2 and TRBJ2-7, is GAGVSQSPSNKVTEKGKDVELRCDPISGHTALYWYRQSLGQGLEFLIYFQGNSAPDKSGLPSDRFSAERTGGSVSTLTIQRTQQEDSAVYLCASSFRQGGEQYFGPGTRLTVT.

The CDR3 DNA reads as TGTGCCATGGGAGGGGGACAACCAAATAATGAGCAGTTCTTC. Translating it yields CAMGGGQPNNEQFF. The chain carries TRBV10-3 and TRBJ2-1; a weak D match, TRBD2 (7 bases). Germline V gene sequence: CDR1 ENHRY, CDR2 SYGVKD. CDR3 length: 14 residues. V was cut by 9 bases and J by 7 bases, with 19 bases left in between.

This chain uses TRBV6-6 with TRBJ2-5; TRBD1 agrees at 9 bases. The CDR3 covers 14 residues. The J segment lost 4 bases and the V segment lost 6 bases, leaving 6 bases of the junction unmatched. Germline V gene data show CDR1 as MNHNY and CDR2 as SVGAGI (reference sequence). Here the CDR3 DNA reads TGTGCCAGCAGCCTTGGACAGGGGATAGAGACCCAGTACTTC. Amino acid sequence: CASSLGQGIETQYF.

This rearrangement joins TRBV29-1 to TRBJ1-1, with 7 bases fitting TRBD1. This CDR3 is 13 amino acids long. Trimming cost V 4 bases and J 4 bases; bases outside gene matches: 6. Per germline, CDR1 SQVTM and CDR2 ANQGSEA. The CDR3 sequence: CSVGGAGGTEAFF. The CDR3 nucleotides read TGCAGCGTTGGGGGGGCAGGGGGCACTGAAGCTTTCTTT.

The chain carries TRBV6-4 and TRBJ2-3; TRBD2 agrees at 10 bases. Germline CDR1 and CDR2: MRHNA and SNTAGT. The V segment lost 5 bases and the J segment 2 bases; nucleotides outside the gene matches: 10. The CDR3 is made up of 17 amino acids. The CDR3 loop is CASSPGDSGGPTDTQYF. The CDR3 DNA sequence: TGTGCCAGCAGTCCCGGTGATAGCGGGGGGCCCACAGATACGCAGTATTTT.

The chain is built from TRBV19 and TRBJ1-1, with D hard to call. V gave up 5 bases and J gave up 4 bases, with 14 bases separating them. The CDR3 contains 14 residues. Germline CDR1 reads LNHDA; CDR2 reads SQIVND (reference sequence). The CDR3 DNA follows: TGTGCCAGTAGTGACGAGGGTTTAGGCACTGAAGCTTTCTTT. Translated, it gives CASSDEGLGTEAFF.

V usage is TRBV7-2 and J usage is TRBJ2-7, with TRBD2 matching over 8 bases. J lost 0 bases, V lost 2 bases, and 6 bases had no gene match. CDR1 and CDR2 from the germline V gene are SGHTA and FQGNSA. There are 16 residues in the CDR3. As DNA, the CDR3 is TGTGCCAGCAGCTTACGGGGCGGGGGGTCCTCCTACGAGCAGTACTTC. The encoded protein is CASSLRGGGSSYEQYF.

J is TRBJ2-1 and V is TRBV4-2; 11 positions agree with TRBD2. Unmatched junction bases numbered 1, after V lost 0 bases and J lost 6 bases. This CDR3 has 15 residues. From germline, CDR1 is LGHNA and CDR2 YNFKEQ. The DNA for the CDR3 is TGTGCCAGCAGCCAAGATAGCGGGGGGGCCAATGAGCAGTTCTTC. This encodes CASSQDSGGANEQFF.

Points on this clone: The identical CDR3 is also encoded by other nucleotide sequences in the sample. This chain joins TRBV19 and TRBJ2-5; 9 positions agree with TRBD2. The germline gives CDR1 LNHDA, CDR2 SQIVND (reference sequence). The CDR3 consists of 15 residues. The junction had 3 bases not matched to a gene; V was cut back by 3 bases and J by 1 base. The CDR3 DNA is TGTGCCAGTAGTATCGCTAGCGGGGCCCAAGAGACCCAGTACTTC. Its protein is CASSIASGAQETQYF.

V is TRBV6-5 and J is TRBJ1-1, with no clear D. CDR3 length equals 15 residues. Per the germline V gene, CDR1 is MNHEY and CDR2 is SVGAGI. Deletions cut 7 bases from V and 4 bases from J, with 19 bases between. Written as DNA, the CDR3 is TGTGCCAGCATTCACTCCCGTGAACTAAGCACTGAAGCTTTCTTT. Its protein is CASIHSRELSTEAFF.